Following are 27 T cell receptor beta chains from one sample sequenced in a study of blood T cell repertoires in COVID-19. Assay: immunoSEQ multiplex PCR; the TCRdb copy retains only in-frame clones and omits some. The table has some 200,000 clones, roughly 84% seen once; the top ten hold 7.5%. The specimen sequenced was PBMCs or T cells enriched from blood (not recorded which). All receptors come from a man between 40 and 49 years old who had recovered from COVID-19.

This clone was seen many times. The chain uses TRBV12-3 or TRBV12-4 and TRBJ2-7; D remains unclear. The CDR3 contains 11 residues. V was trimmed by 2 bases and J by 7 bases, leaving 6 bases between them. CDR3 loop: CASSLRREQYF. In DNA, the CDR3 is TGTGCCAGCAGTTTACGGAGAGAGCAGTACTTC.

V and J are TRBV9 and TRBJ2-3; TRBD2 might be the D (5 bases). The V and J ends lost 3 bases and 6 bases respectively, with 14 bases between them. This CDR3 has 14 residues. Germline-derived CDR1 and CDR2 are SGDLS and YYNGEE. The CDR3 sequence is CASSEAVGRDTQYF. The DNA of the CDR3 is TGTGCCAGCAGCGAAGCGGTAGGCCGGGATACGCAGTATTTT.

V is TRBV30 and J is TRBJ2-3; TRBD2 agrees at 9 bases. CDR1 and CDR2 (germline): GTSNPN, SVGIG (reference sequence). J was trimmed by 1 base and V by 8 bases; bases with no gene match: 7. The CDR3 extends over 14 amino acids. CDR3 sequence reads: CARTIAGGTDTQYF. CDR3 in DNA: TGTGCCCGCACCATAGCGGGGGGCACAGATACGCAGTATTTT.

The CDR3 loop is CASSVETDEQFF. CDR3 nucleotide sequence: TGTGCCAGCAGCGTAGAGACAGATGAGCAGTTCTTC. The chain has TRBV9 and TRBJ2-1, with D maybe TRBD1 (5 bases). V was cut by 0 bases and J by 8 bases, with 6 bases left in between. Per the germline V gene, CDR1 is SGDLS and CDR2 is YYNGEE. The length of the CDR3 is 12 residues.

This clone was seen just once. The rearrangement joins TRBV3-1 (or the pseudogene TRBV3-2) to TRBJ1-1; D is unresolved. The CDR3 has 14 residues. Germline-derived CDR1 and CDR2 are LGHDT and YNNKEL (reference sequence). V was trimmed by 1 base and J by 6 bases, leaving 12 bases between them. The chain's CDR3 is CASSQGTGLAEAFF. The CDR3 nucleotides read TGTGCCAGCAGCCAAGGAACGGGGTTGGCTGAAGCTTTCTTT.

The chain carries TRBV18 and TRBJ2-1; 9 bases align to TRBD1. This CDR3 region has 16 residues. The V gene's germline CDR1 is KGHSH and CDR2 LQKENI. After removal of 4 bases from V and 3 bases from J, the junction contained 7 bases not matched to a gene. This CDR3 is CASSLNRGQSYNEQFF. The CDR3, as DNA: TGTGCCAGCTCACTTAACAGGGGGCAGAGCTACAATGAGCAGTTCTTC.

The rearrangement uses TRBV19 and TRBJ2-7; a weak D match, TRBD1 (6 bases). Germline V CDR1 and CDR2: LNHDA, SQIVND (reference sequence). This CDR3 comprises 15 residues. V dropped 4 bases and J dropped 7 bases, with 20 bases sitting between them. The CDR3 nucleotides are TGTGCCAGTAGTACCCACCGGGACACCTCTAAAGAGCAGTACTTC. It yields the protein CASSTHRDTSKEQYF.

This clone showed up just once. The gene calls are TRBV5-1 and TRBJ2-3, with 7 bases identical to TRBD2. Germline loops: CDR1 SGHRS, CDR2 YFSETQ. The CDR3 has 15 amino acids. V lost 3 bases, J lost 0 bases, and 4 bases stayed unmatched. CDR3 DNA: TGCGCCAGCAGCTCCGGGACTACGAGCACAGATACGCAGTATTTT. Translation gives CASSSGTTSTDTQYF.

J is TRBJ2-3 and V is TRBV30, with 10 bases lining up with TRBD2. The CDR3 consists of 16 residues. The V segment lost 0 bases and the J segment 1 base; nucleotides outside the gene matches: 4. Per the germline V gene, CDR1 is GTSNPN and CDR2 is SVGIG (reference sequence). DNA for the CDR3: TGTGCCTGGAGTGTGGGGCTAGCGGGGGGCACAGATACGCAGTATTTT. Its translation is CAWSVGLAGGTDTQYF.

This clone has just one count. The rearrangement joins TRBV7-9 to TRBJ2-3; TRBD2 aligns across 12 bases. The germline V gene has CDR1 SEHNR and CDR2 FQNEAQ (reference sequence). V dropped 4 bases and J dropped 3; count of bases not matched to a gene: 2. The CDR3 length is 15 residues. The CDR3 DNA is TGTGCCAGCAGCTCTAGCGGGGGGGCAACAGATACGCAGTATTTT. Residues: CASSSSGGATDTQYF. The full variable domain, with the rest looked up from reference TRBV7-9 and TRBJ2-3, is DTGVSQNPRHKITKRGQNVTFRCDPISEHNRLYWYRQTLGQGPEFLTYFQNEAQLEKSRLLSDRFSAERPKGSFSTLEIQRTEQGDSAMYLCASSSSGGATDTQYFGPGTRLTVL.

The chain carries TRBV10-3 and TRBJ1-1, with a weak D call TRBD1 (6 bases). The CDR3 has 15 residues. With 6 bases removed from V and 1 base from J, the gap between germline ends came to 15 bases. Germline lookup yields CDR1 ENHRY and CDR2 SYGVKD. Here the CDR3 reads CAISRVLGQNTEAFF. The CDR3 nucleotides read TGTGCCATCAGCCGCGTCCTGGGACAGAACACTGAAGCTTTCTTT.

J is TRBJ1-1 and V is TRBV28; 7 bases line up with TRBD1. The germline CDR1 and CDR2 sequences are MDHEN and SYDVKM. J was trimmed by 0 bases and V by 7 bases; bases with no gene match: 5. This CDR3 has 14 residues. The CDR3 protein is CASIPGQLNTEAFF. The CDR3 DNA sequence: TGTGCCAGCATCCCGGGACAGCTGAACACTGAAGCTTTCTTT.

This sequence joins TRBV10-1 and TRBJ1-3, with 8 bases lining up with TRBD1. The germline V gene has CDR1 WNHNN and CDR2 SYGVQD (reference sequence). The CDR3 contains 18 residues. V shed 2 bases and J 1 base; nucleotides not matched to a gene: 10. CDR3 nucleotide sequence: TGCGCCAGCAGTGAGCCTCCTACAGGGGGTAAGTCTGGAAACACCATATATTTT. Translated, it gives CASSEPPTGGKSGNTIYF.

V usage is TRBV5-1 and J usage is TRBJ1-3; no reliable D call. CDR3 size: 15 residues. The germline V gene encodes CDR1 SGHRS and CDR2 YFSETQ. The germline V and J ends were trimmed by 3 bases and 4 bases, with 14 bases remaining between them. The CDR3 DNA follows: TGCGCCAGCAGCTCCAGCGGGTTCACGGGAAACACCATATATTTT. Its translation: CASSSSGFTGNTIYF.

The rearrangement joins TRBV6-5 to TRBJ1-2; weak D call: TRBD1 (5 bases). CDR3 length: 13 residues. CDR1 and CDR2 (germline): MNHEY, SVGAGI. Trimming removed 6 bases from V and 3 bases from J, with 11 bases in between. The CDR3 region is CASRPRQHYGYTF. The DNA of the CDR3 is TGTGCCAGCAGACCCCGACAGCACTATGGCTACACCTTC.

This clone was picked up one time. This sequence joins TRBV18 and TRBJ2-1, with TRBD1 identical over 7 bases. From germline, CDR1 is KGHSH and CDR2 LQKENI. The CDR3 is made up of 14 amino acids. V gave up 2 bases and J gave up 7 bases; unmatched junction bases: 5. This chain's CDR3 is CASSPIRQGNEQFF. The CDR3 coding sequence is TGTGCCAGCTCACCAATCCGACAGGGAAATGAGCAGTTCTTC.

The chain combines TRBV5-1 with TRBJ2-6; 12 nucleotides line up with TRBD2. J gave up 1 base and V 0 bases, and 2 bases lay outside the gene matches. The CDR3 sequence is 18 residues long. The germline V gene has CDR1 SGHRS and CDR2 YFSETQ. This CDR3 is CASSLGLAGVSGANVLTF. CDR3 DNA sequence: TGCGCCAGCAGCTTGGGACTAGCGGGGGTTTCTGGGGCCAACGTCCTGACTTTC.

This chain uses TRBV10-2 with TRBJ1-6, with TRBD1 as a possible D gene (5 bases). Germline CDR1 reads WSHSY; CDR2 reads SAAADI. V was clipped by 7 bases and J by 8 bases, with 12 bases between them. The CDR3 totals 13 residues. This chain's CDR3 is CASKGLGDSPLHF. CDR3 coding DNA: TGCGCCAGCAAGGGCTTAGGGGATTCACCCCTCCACTTT.

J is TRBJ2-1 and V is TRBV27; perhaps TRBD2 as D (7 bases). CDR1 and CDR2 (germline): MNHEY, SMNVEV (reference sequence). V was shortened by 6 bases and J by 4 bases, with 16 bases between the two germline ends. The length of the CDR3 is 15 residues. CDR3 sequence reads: CASRGGGGTYNEQFF. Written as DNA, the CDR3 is TGTGCCAGCAGAGGAGGGGGGGGTACATACAATGAGCAGTTCTTC.

CDR3 bases: TGTGCCAGCAGTTTATCAGGGATCGATAATTCACCCCTCCACTTT. Protein sequence: CASSLSGIDNSPLHF. The chain joins TRBV28 to TRBJ1-6; tentative D call: TRBD1 (5 bases). The CDR3 sequence is 15 residues long. V was trimmed by 1 base and J by 5 bases, leaving 9 bases between them. Germline values: CDR1 MDHEN, CDR2 SYDVKM.

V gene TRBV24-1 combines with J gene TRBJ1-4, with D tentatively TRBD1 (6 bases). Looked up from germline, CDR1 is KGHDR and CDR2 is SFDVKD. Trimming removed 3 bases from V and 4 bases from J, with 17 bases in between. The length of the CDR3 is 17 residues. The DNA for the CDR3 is TGTGCCACCAGTGATCCCCATCAGACAGGATTTAATGAAAAACTGTTTTTT. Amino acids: CATSDPHQTGFNEKLFF.

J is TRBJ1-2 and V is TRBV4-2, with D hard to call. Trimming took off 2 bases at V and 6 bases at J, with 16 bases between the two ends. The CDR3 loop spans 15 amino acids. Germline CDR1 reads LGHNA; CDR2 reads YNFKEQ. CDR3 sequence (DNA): TGTGCCAGCAGCCAACCGACCTCGGGTGCAGATGGCTACACCTTC. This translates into CASSQPTSGADGYTF.

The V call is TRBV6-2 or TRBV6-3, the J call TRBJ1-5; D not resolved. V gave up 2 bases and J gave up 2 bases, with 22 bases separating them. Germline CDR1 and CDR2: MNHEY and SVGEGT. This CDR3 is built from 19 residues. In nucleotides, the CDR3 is TGTGCCAGCAGTTACGACTATCGAGGGCAAACCATAGGCAATCAGCCCCAGCATTTT. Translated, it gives CASSYDYRGQTIGNQPQHF.

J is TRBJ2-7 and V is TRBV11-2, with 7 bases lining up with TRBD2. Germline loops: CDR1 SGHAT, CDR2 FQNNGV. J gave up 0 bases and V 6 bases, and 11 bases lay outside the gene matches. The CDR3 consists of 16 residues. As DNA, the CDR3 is TGTGCCAGCAGTCACGTGGGGGGGGTAAGCTCCTACGAGCAGTACTTC. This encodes CASSHVGGVSSYEQYF.

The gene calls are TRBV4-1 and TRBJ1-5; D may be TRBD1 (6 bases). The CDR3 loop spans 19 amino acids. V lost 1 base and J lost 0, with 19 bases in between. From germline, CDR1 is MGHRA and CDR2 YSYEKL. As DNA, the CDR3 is TGCGCCAGCAGCCAAGGTTGGGCGCGGGGGGGACATAGCAATCAGCCCCAGCATTTT. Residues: CASSQGWARGGHSNQPQHF.

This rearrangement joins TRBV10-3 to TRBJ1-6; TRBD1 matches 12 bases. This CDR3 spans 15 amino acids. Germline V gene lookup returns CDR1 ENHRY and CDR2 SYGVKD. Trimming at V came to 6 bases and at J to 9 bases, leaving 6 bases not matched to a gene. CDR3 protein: CAIRGGQGASSPLHF. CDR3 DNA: TGTGCCATCAGGGGGGGACAGGGGGCATCTTCACCCCTCCACTTT.

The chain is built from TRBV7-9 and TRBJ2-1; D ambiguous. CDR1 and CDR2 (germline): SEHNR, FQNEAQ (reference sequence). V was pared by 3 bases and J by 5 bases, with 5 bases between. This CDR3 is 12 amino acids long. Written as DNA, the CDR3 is TGTGCCAGCAGCTTTCAGGACAATGAGCAGTTCTTC. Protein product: CASSFQDNEQFF.